Each of the 27 T cell receptor beta chains below was sequenced from the same sample in a study of T cell repertoires in cytomegalovirus infection. TCRdb re-derived calls from the reads in MiXCR, one entry per CDR3 protein. The sample carries roughly 720,000 distinct CDR3 sequences, less than 40% recorded once. Sequenced: PBMCs. These receptors originate from a human donor in good health (CMV status not recorded). Some clones in this sample may be carry-over from other donors' samples.

The chain is built from TRBV6-5 and TRBJ2-7, with TRBD2 identical over 8 bases. After removal of 2 bases from V and 5 bases from J, the junction contained 11 bases not matched to a gene. CDR3 length: 16 residues. Germline values: CDR1 MNHEY, CDR2 SVGAGI. CDR3 sequence (DNA): TGTGCCAGCAGTTACGTGAACGGGGGGGCCGAGGACGAGCAGTACTTC. Translated, it gives CASSYVNGGAEDEQYF.

In its sample, this clonotype was seen many times. The chain has TRBV7-8 and TRBJ2-2, with 9 bases that match TRBD2. With V trimmed by 1 base and J by 1 base, 19 bases remained unmatched. Germline assignment: CDR1 SGHVS and CDR2 FQNEAQ. The CDR3 is made up of 22 amino acids. CDR3 region: CASSLVLSLAGITYLNTGELFF. DNA of the CDR3: TGTGCCAGCAGCTTAGTTCTCTCGCTAGCGGGGATCACATACCTGAACACCGGGGAGCTGTTTTTT.

V is TRBV28 and J is TRBJ2-1, with 9 positions matching TRBD2. Per germline, CDR1 MDHEN and CDR2 SYDVKM. This CDR3 is built from 14 residues. After removal of 7 bases from V and 8 bases from J, the junction contained 9 bases not matched to a gene. This CDR3 is CASKIAGEAYEQFF. CDR3 coding DNA: TGTGCCAGCAAAATAGCGGGAGAAGCGTATGAGCAGTTCTTC.

The V and J genes are TRBV6-1 and TRBJ1-1; D is uncertain. The germline CDR1 and CDR2 sequences are MNHNS and SASEGT. V was clipped by 5 bases and J by 2 bases, with 9 bases between them. The CDR3 runs to 13 residues. Here the CDR3 DNA reads TGTGCCAGCAGTTCCCCCGAAAACACTGAAGCTTTCTTT. It specifies CASSSPENTEAFF.

This clonotype was detected many times. The J gene is TRBJ1-5, the V gene TRBV7-6; possible D gene TRBD1, 6 bases. The CDR3 has 15 amino acids. The germline CDR1 and CDR2 sequences are SGHVS and FNYEAQ. Trimming shortened V by 1 base and J by 4 bases, and 11 bases separated the two germline ends. CDR3 sequence (DNA): TGTGCCAGCAGCTTAGAGGGGGGGAGGAATCAGCCCCAGCATTTT. This translates into CASSLEGGRNQPQHF.

This clonotype has a handful of counts. The V call is TRBV28, the J call TRBJ1-2; 9 bases are a match to TRBD1. Unmatched junction bases numbered 8, after V lost 6 bases and J lost 9 bases. This CDR3 contains 13 residues. Germline values: CDR1 MDHEN, CDR2 SYDVKM. The CDR3: CASRDGTGLSYTF. CDR3 nucleotide sequence: TGTGCCAGCAGAGACGGGACAGGGCTCAGCTACACCTTC.

The CDR3 coding sequence is TGTGCCAGCAGTTTTCGGACAGCGAGTCAGCCCCAGCATTTT. Amino acid sequence: CASSFRTASQPQHF. The chain employs TRBV28 and TRBJ1-5; D possibly corresponds to TRBD1 (6 bases). The CDR3 extends over 14 amino acids. CDR1 is MDHEN and CDR2 is SYDVKM in the germline V gene. Deletions cut 3 bases from V and 6 bases from J, with 12 bases between.

The V and J genes are TRBV19 and TRBJ1-2; 11 bases align to TRBD1. The CDR3 runs 17 residues. Germline values: CDR1 LNHDA, CDR2 SQIVND (reference sequence). With 11 bases clipped from V and 8 bases from J, the junction kept 22 bases outside the gene matches. This chain's CDR3 is CASLSRGTGGGMSGYTF. CDR3 nucleotides: TGTGCCTCTCTAAGTAGAGGGACAGGGGGAGGAATGAGCGGCTACACCTTC.

This clonotype was detected a few times. The V and J genes are TRBV7-2 and TRBJ2-1; D uncertain. CDR1 is SGHTA, CDR2 FQGNSA, per germline. V was trimmed by 1 base and J by 4 bases, leaving 11 bases between them. This CDR3 has 15 amino acids. In nucleotides, the CDR3 is TGTGCCAGCAGCTTAGAATGGGCGGATTACAATGAGCAGTTCTTC. Protein sequence: CASSLEWADYNEQFF.

V usage is TRBV20-1 and J usage is TRBJ1-5, with 9 bases fitting TRBD1. The CDR3 runs 13 residues. The trim removed 1 base at V and 6 bases at J, leaving 1 base unmatched. In germline, CDR1 is DFQATT, CDR2 SNEGSKA (reference sequence). The CDR3 protein is CSARVTGGQPQHF. The DNA of the CDR3 is TGCAGTGCTAGAGTGACAGGGGGTCAGCCCCAGCATTTT.

This clonotype has at least ten counts. V and J are TRBV7-2 and TRBJ1-6; TRBD1 is a possible D gene (5 bases). This CDR3 has 12 amino acids. In germline, CDR1 is SGHTA, CDR2 FQGNSA. V was pared by 1 base and J by 12 bases, with 7 bases between. The CDR3 coding sequence is TGTGCCAGCAGCTTAGACCAGGGACCCCTCCACTTT. It encodes CASSLDQGPLHF.

As concerns this clonotype: This may be a read error: a much more frequent sequence differs by one nucleotide. V gene TRBV7-2 combines with J gene TRBJ2-3, with 13 nucleotides matching TRBD2. Per the germline V gene, CDR1 is SGHTA and CDR2 is FQGNSA. V shed 8 bases, J shed 5 bases, and the junction held 10 bases outside the gene matches. CDR3 length: 16 amino acids. The CDR3 nucleotides read TGTGCCAGCCGCTCGACTAGCGGGAGGTGGTTAGATACGCAGTATTTT. This sequence encodes CASRSTSGRWLDTQYF.

J is TRBJ2-4 and V is TRBV28, with a possible D match to TRBD1 (6 bases). Germline CDR1 is MDHEN and CDR2 is SYDVKM. Deletions cut 1 base from V and 6 bases from J, with 13 bases between. The CDR3 totals 15 residues. The CDR3, as DNA: TGTGCCAGCAGTTTATCCCGGACAGTTAGAAACATTCAGTACTTC. Its translation: CASSLSRTVRNIQYF.

The chain uses TRBV28 and TRBJ1-5; D remains unclear. CDR3 length: 16 amino acids. With 2 bases removed from V and 10 bases from J, the gap between germline ends came to 21 bases. Germline-derived CDR1 and CDR2 are MDHEN and SYDVKM. As DNA, the CDR3 is TGTGCCAGCAGTTTACCCCTACCGGGGATGGTAGTTCCCCAGCATTTT. Translated, it gives CASSLPLPGMVVPQHF. Together with reference TRBV28 and TRBJ1-5, the CDR3 gives the full variable domain: DVKVTQSSRYLVKRTGEKVFLECVQDMDHENMFWYRQDPGLGLRLIYFSYDVKMKEKGDIPEGYSVSREKKERFSLILESASTNQTSMYLCASSLPLPGMVVPQHFGDGTRLSIL.

The chain carries TRBV18 and TRBJ1-2; D remains unclear. Per the germline V gene, CDR1 is KGHSH and CDR2 is LQKENI. Trimming shortened V by 2 bases and J by 7 bases, and 14 bases separated the two germline ends. The CDR3 has 14 amino acids. This CDR3 is CASSPMEGQSGYTF. CDR3 DNA sequence: TGTGCCAGCTCACCAATGGAAGGGCAGAGTGGCTACACCTTC.

This clonotype was recorded a few times. This chain connects TRBV7-2 to TRBJ2-3; TRBD2 matches 11 bases. The V and J ends lost 2 bases and 4 bases, in that order; junction bases with no gene match: 5. Germline lookup yields CDR1 SGHTA and CDR2 FQGNSA. The CDR3 spans 16 residues. CDR3 in amino acids: CASSLSASGRSDTQYF. The CDR3 DNA sequence: TGTGCCAGCAGCTTATCCGCTAGCGGGAGGTCAGATACGCAGTATTTT.

The V gene is TRBV5-1, the J gene TRBJ2-2, with D perhaps matching TRBD1 (5 bases). CDR1 is SGHRS and CDR2 is YFSETQ in the germline V gene. The CDR3 totals 12 residues. Trimming cost V 3 bases and J 10 bases, with 10 bases left between them. CDR3 DNA: TGCGCCAGCAGCTGGGGCTTCCAGGAGCTGTTTTTT. It translates to CASSWGFQELFF. Complete variable domain (other parts from reference TRBV5-1 and TRBJ2-2): KAGVTQTPRYLIKTRGQQVTLSCSPISGHRSVSWYQQTPGQGLQFLFEYFSETQRNKGNFPGRFSGRQFSNSRSEMNVSTLELGDSALYLCASSWGFQELFFGEGSRLTVL.

A word on this clonotype: The CDR3 does not end in the conserved phenylalanine or tryptophan, so this is likely a read error. The chain joins TRBV7-4 to TRBJ1-1, with 9 bases identical to TRBD1. The V segment lost 6 bases and the J segment 3 bases; nucleotides outside the gene matches: 8. Per the germline V gene, CDR1 is SGHVT and CDR2 is SQSDAQ. This CDR3 region has 15 residues. Here the CDR3 reads CASSLQGAIDTEAFL. DNA of the CDR3: TGTGCCAGCAGTTTACAGGGGGCGATTGACACTGAAGCTTTCCTT.

This chain connects TRBV7-6 to TRBJ2-3; TRBD2 agrees at 7 bases. The CDR3 has 14 amino acids. The J segment lost 5 bases and the V segment lost 3 bases, leaving 5 bases of the junction unmatched. Germline lookup yields CDR1 SGHVS and CDR2 FNYEAQ. CDR3 sequence (DNA): TGTGCCAGCAGCTTGGGGAGGGGCAAAGATACGCAGTATTTT. The encoded protein is CASSLGRGKDTQYF.

The chain couples TRBV19 to TRBJ2-5; 9 bases align to TRBD1. CDR3 length equals 17 residues. Germline-derived CDR1 and CDR2 are LNHDA and SQIVND (reference sequence). The junction had 15 bases not matched to a gene; V was cut back by 5 bases and J by 5 bases. CDR3 nucleotides: TGTGCCAGTAGTCTCCACAATACAGGACAGGGGAAGGAGACCCAGTACTTC. Translating gives CASSLHNTGQGKETQYF.

This clonotype showed up just once. This chain uses TRBV20-1 with TRBJ1-4; 7 positions agree with TRBD1. Germline CDR1 reads DFQATT; CDR2 reads SNEGSKA (reference sequence). V was pared by 6 bases and J by 3 bases, with 7 bases of the junction left unmatched. The CDR3 is made up of 14 amino acids. In nucleotides, the CDR3 is TGCAGTGCAACGCAGGGGGGGGCTAATGAAAAACTGTTTTTT. Translating it yields CSATQGGANEKLFF.

This clonotype was counted between two and nine times. V usage is TRBV28 and J usage is TRBJ2-2; 10 nucleotides line up with TRBD1. CDR1 and CDR2 (germline): MDHEN, SYDVKM. The CDR3 runs 14 residues. V dropped 10 bases and J dropped 5; count of bases not matched to a gene: 7. The CDR3 spells CATKTGGRTGELFF. CDR3 coding DNA: TGTGCCACCAAGACAGGGGGCCGAACCGGGGAGCTGTTTTTT.

This clonotype came up a few times. The chain joins TRBV10-3 to TRBJ1-1; tentatively, D is TRBD1 (5 bases). V shed 7 bases and J shed 1 base, with 10 bases lying between them. Germline-derived CDR1 and CDR2 are ENHRY and SYGVKD. The CDR3 totals 13 residues. CDR3 residues: CAIKGGENTEAFF. The CDR3 nucleotides are TGTGCCATCAAGGGAGGGGAGAACACTGAAGCTTTCTTT.

The rearrangement links TRBV20-1 to TRBJ2-1; D remains ambiguous. Germline-derived CDR1 and CDR2 are DFQATT and SNEGSKA (reference sequence). There are 12 residues in the CDR3. The V end was cut by 6 bases, the J end by 9 bases, with 15 bases between. This CDR3 is CSAPYANSEQFF. The DNA for the CDR3 is TGCAGTGCACCCTACGCCAATAGTGAGCAGTTCTTC.

The chain uses TRBV18 and TRBJ2-4; D might be TRBD2 (5 bases). The CDR3 sequence is 13 residues long. V gave up 5 bases and J gave up 3 bases, with 8 bases separating them. The germline V gene encodes CDR1 KGHSH and CDR2 LQKENI. The CDR3 protein is CASSKDFKNIQYF. CDR3 DNA: TGTGCCAGCTCAAAGGACTTCAAAAACATTCAGTACTTC.

The chain couples TRBV5-6 to TRBJ2-2; D is ambiguous. CDR1 is SGHDT and CDR2 is YYEEEE in the germline V gene. The CDR3 consists of 13 residues. Trimming took 0 bases from V and 6 from J, leaving 6 bases between them. CDR3 in amino acids: CASSLGSAGELFF. The DNA for the CDR3 is TGTGCCAGCAGCTTGGGTTCGGCCGGGGAGCTGTTTTTT.

The chain recombines TRBV4-1 with TRBJ2-5; a possible D gene is TRBD1 (6 bases). CDR3 length: 16 residues. The ends were cut back, 0 bases at V and 4 bases at J, with 15 bases in the middle. Per the germline V gene, CDR1 is MGHRA and CDR2 is YSYEKL. The CDR3 coding sequence is TGCGCCAGCAGCCAAGATGGGCAGGGGTTGGTAGAGACCCAGTACTTC. Translated, it gives CASSQDGQGLVETQYF.